The rows below give T cell receptor beta chains drawn from one sample of a study of T cell repertoires and HLA-DP antigens. Sequenced by immunoSEQ multiplex PCR; TCRdb stores in-frame clones only, minus some. The table shows about 73,000 clones, with roughly 75% occurring only once. The antigens these receptors bind are not known. The specimen was CD4+ T cells from PBMCs. The receptors shown here come from a man aged 60 to 75 in good health and CMV-seronegative. Each CDR3 is given with its conserved first and last residue. The D gene is left open where the match is weak. Clone size, where shown, is once, few, many, or a class for clones that have expanded.

TRBJ1-2	NA	TRBV29-1	TRBD1	CSVEDWTGEAYGYTF	TGCAGCGTTGAGGACTGGACAGGGGAGGCCTATGGCTACACCTTC
TRBJ1-1	NA	TRBV19	TRBD1	CASTGDRGGTEAFF	TGTGCCAGTACCGGGGACAGGGGCGGCACTGAAGCTTTCTTT
TRBJ1-1	NA	TRBV5-1	TRBD1	CASSPGQGVAEAFF	TGCGCCAGCAGCCCGGGACAGGGGGTGGCTGAAGCTTTCTTT
TRBJ2-2	NA	TRBV4-2	TRBD2	CASSQVRGRSTGELFF	TGTGCCAGCAGCCAAGTTCGCGGGAGGAGCACCGGGGAGCTGTTTTTT
TRBJ1-5	NA	TRBV5-1	NA	CASSLGWGPEPQHF	TGCGCCAGCAGCTTGGGGTGGGGGCCGGAGCCCCAGCATTTT
TRBJ1-3	NA	TRBV7-9	NA	CASSWDSGSGNTIYF	TGTGCCAGCAGCTGGGACTCCGGCTCTGGAAACACCATATATTTT
TRBJ1-2	NA	TRBV28	NA	CASSLGGRGTYGYTF	TGTGCCAGCAGTTTAGGTGGGAGGGGCACCTATGGCTACACCTTC
TRBJ1-2	NA	TRBV2	TRBD1	CASSRGQGANYGYTF	TGTGCCAGCAGTCGCGGACAGGGAGCTAACTATGGCTACACCTTC
TRBJ2-5	NA	TRBV28	TRBD1	CASSLGGTGGETQYF	TGTGCCAGCAGTTTAGGAGGGACAGGGGGGGAGACCCAGTACTTC
TRBJ1-1	NA	TRBV6-5	NA	CASSYDRLNTEAFF	TGTGCCAGCAGTTACGACAGGTTGAACACTGAAGCTTTCTTT
TRBJ1-5	NA	TRBV4-2	NA	CASSQGTNNQPQHF	TGTGCCAGCAGCCAAGGGACAAACAATCAGCCCCAGCATTTT
TRBJ2-3	NA	TRBV14	NA	CASRSRAFLYF	TGTGCCAGCAGGTCCAGGGCATTTCTGTATTTT
TRBJ1-5	few	TRBV6-1	NA	CASRQSNQPQHF	TGTGCCAGCAGACAGTCCAATCAGCCCCAGCATTTT
TRBJ2-5	once	TRBV19	TRBD1	CASSSQGRATQYF	TGTGCCAGTAGTTCACAGGGGCGGGCGACCCAGTACTTC
TRBJ1-5	NA	TRBV12-5	NA	CASGTDGLGPQHF	TGTGCTAGTGGTACGGACGGGTTAGGGCCCCAGCATTTT
TRBJ1-2	NA	TRBV6-5	NA	CASSPEPLYGYTF	TGTGCCAGCAGTCCCGAACCACTTTATGGCTACACCTTC
TRBJ1-1	NA	TRBV28	NA	CASTETGSSEAFF	TGTGCCAGCACCGAGACGGGTTCTTCTGAAGCTTTCTTT
TRBJ1-1	few	TRBV5-5	TRBD1	CASSDRTGNTEAFF	TGTGCCAGCAGCGACCGGACAGGGAACACTGAAGCTTTCTTT
TRBJ2-3	NA	TRBV14	TRBD1	CASSGQGDTQYF	TGTGCCAGCAGCGGACAGGGAGATACGCAGTATTTT
TRBJ1-1	NA	TRBV4-1	NA	CASSQDSGRNTEAFF	TGCGCCAGCAGCCAAGATTCCGGGCGGAACACTGAAGCTTTCTTT
TRBJ1-1	NA	TRBV7-2	TRBD1	CASRSGQGGTEAFF	TGTGCCAGCAGGTCGGGACAGGGTGGGACTGAAGCTTTCTTT
TRBJ1-5	NA	TRBV6-1	TRBD1	CASSRDRDSNQPQHF	TGTGCCAGCAGTCGGGACAGGGACAGCAATCAGCCCCAGCATTTT
TRBJ2-7	few	TRBV28	NA	CASTVNPRGEQYF	TGTGCCAGCACCGTAAATCCCAGGGGCGAGCAGTACTTC
TRBJ2-1	NA	TRBV7-2	TRBD1	CASSPYPTGVVYNEQFF	TGTGCCAGCAGCCCCTATCCTACAGGGGTCGTCTACAATGAGCAGTTCTTC
TRBJ2-7	NA	TRBV5-4	TRBD2	CASSETSGGPRYEQYF	TGTGCCAGCAGCGAGACTAGCGGGGGTCCTCGATACGAGCAGTACTTC
TRBJ2-5	once	TRBV27	TRBD1	CASSKRDSTGTQYF	TGTGCCAGCAGTAAAAGGGACAGCACTGGGACCCAGTACTTC
TRBJ2-1	NA	TRBV5-5	TRBD2	CASSQLAGGPNEQFF	TGTGCCAGCAGCCAGCTAGCGGGAGGGCCAAATGAGCAGTTCTTC
TRBJ2-3	few	TRBV6-1	NA	CASSEVQWGGVDTQYF	TGTGCCAGCAGTGAAGTTCAATGGGGTGGAGTGGATACGCAGTATTTT
TRBJ2-5	NA	TRBV6-6	TRBD1	CASSPRQGSGETQYF	TGTGCCAGCAGCCCCCGACAGGGGAGTGGAGAGACCCAGTACTTC